Sequencing of this TCR beta chain was carried out in a study of breast tumors, draining lymph nodes, adjacent tissues. The V gene's germline CDR1 is SGHNT and CDR2 YYREEE (reference sequence). Trimming took 4 bases from V and 7 from J, leaving 11 bases between them. The CDR3 covers 12 residues. TCRdb ran MiXCR on the multiplex PCR reads and lists one entry per CDR3 protein. The sample contains 90,000 to 120,000 distinct CDR3 sequences, 20% to 25% of which appear only once. The lymph nodes were axillary draining lymph nodes from breast cancer patients. Sample: axillary lymph node tissue. The rearrangement uses TRBV5-4 and TRBJ1-2; no clear D gene. This TCR was sampled from a female donor with breast cancer. Some clones in this sample may be carry-over from other donors' samples. This CDR3 reads CASSMDWAGYTF. In DNA form, the CDR3 reads TGTGCCAGCAGCATGGACTGGGCTGGCTACACCTTC.